This T cell receptor (beta chain) stems from a study of cytomegalovirus exposure and HLA in healthy donors. Primers: 60 Vbeta forward and 13 Jbeta reverse. The method was immunoSEQ multiplex PCR; TCRdb's version includes in-frame clones alone and lacks a portion of them. This sample yields about 140,000 clones, of which approximately 80% are seen a single time; about 2.3% belongs to the top ten. The CDR3 spans 13 residues. V lost 6 bases, J lost 5 bases, and 7 bases stayed unmatched. The germline V gene has CDR1 LNHDA and CDR2 SQIVND (reference sequence). This sequence joins TRBV19 and TRBJ2-7, with 7 positions matching TRBD1. Sample: PBMCs. The TCR was taken from a male donor in good health and CMV-seronegative. The CDR3 DNA reads TGTGCCAGTAGAGGGACAGATCCTCACGAGCAGTACTTC. Protein product: CASRGTDPHEQYF. Together with reference TRBV19 and TRBJ2-7, the CDR3 gives the full variable domain: DGGITQSPKYLFRKEGQNVTLSCEQNLNHDAMYWYRQDPGQGLRLIYYSQIVNDFQKGDIAEGYSVSREKKESFPLTVTSAQKNPTAFYLCASRGTDPHEQYFGPGTRLTVT.